This TCR beta chain comes out of a study of cytomegalovirus exposure and HLA in healthy donors. Primers included in the PCR were 60 Vbeta and 13 Jbeta primers. The data were produced by immunoSEQ multiplex PCR, yet TCRdb's version contains in-frame clones alone and is incomplete. Of approximately 110,000 clones listed, less than 75% are singletons. The CDR3 covers 15 residues. V lost 3 bases and J lost 2; bases outside the gene matches: 2. CDR1 is KGHSH, CDR2 LQKENI, per germline. Findings and caveats of the study: There were reportedly fewer N-insertions in an Asian-associated ancestry cluster than the approximately 600-donor mean, in a later analysis. A cluster of highly shared sequence variants was likely a sequencing artifact.

About this clone itself: The antigen remains unidentified.

This chain links TRBV18 with TRBJ2-1, with TRBD1 identical over 9 bases. The sequence derives from a man between 35 and 55 years old in good health and CMV-seropositive. The sample taken for sequencing was PBMCs. CDR3 amino acids: CASSPWTGAYNEQFF. CDR3 bases: TGTGCCAGCTCACCTTGGACAGGGGCCTACAATGAGCAGTTCTTC.